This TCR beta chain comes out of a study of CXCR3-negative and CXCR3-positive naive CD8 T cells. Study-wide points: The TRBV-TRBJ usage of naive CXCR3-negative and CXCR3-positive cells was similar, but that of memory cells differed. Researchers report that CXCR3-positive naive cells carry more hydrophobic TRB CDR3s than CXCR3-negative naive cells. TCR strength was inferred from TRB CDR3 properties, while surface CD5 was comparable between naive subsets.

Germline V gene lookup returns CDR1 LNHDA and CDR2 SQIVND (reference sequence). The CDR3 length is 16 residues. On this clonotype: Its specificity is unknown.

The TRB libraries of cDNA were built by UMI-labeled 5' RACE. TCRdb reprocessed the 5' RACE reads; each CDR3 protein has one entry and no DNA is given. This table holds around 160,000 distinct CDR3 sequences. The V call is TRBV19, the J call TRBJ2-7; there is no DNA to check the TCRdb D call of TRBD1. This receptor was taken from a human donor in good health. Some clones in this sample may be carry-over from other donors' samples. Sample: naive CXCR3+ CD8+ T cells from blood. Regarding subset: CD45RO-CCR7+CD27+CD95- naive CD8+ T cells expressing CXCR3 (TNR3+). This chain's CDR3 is CASSPQTGGAAGEQYF.